Below, 18 T cell receptor beta chains from the same sample are listed, as sequenced in a study of shared clonotypes between healthy human individuals. CD45RO-negative CD8 cells positively selected for CCR7 made up the naive population, which excluded terminally differentiated effector memory CD45RA+ cells. TCRdb's copy holds only in-frame clones and misses some; the assay was immunoSEQ multiplex PCR. Among more than 550,000 clones listed, about 90% were seen once. Sequencing was performed on naive CD8+ T cells sorted from blood. These receptors were obtained from a man aged 25 to 40 in good health.

V is TRBV7-7 and J is TRBJ1-1; D unresolved. CDR3 length: 13 residues. Germline loops: CDR1 SSHAT, CDR2 FNYEAQ (reference sequence). V gave up 1 base and J gave up 6 bases, with 9 bases separating them. CDR3 region: CASSLDLEAEAFF. The CDR3 DNA sequence: TGTGCCAGCAGCTTAGATCTAGAAGCTGAAGCTTTCTTT. Drawing the rest from reference TRBV7-7 and TRBJ1-1, the complete variable domain is GAGVSQSPRYKVTKRGQDVTLRCDPISSHATLYWYQQALGQGPEFLTYFNYEAQPDKSGLPSDRFSAERPEGSISTLTIQRTEQRDSAMYRCASSLDLEAEAFFGQGTRLTVV.

As for this clone: Other DNA sequences in the same sample also yield this CDR3. The CDR3 reads CASSFRGSYEQYF. CDR3 coding DNA: TGTGCCAGCAGTTTCCGGGGGTCATACGAGCAGTACTTC. V is TRBV27 and J is TRBJ2-7; the D gene is possibly TRBD2 (6 bases). The CDR3 length is 13 residues. Germline-derived CDR1 and CDR2 are MNHEY and SMNVEV (reference sequence). V lost 3 bases and J 4 bases, leaving 10 bases between the germline ends.

The chain is built from TRBV29-1 and TRBJ2-1, with D perhaps TRBD2 (6 bases). Germline V gene data show CDR1 as SQVTM and CDR2 as ANQGSEA. The CDR3 runs to 16 residues. V lost 3 bases and J 7 bases, leaving 22 bases between the germline ends. Written as DNA, the CDR3 is TGCAGCGTTGATATCTGGCGGGATTTCAATGTGAATGAGCAGTTCTTC. Its translation: CSVDIWRDFNVNEQFF.

The chain employs TRBV28 and TRBJ2-5; D is possibly TRBD1 or TRBD2 (5 bases each). The V end was cut by 5 bases, the J end by 5 bases, with 24 bases between. The CDR3 loop spans 17 amino acids. Germline assignment: CDR1 MDHEN and CDR2 SYDVKM. Written as DNA, the CDR3 is TGTGCCAGCAGTCTCAGCCCCGGGACCCCCATGGGGGAGACCCAGTACTTC. This codes for CASSLSPGTPMGETQYF.

The chain joins TRBV11-2 to TRBJ2-7; D gene unclear. This CDR3 comprises 14 residues. From germline, CDR1 is SGHAT and CDR2 FQNNGV. The ends were cut back, 10 bases at V and 2 bases at J, with 18 bases in the middle. The CDR3 DNA follows: TGTGCCACACACAACTTACGAGTACCCTACGAGCAGTACTTC. The encoded protein is CATHNLRVPYEQYF.

J is TRBJ2-1 and V is TRBV7-9; TRBD2 might be the D (6 bases). The V end lost 3 bases, the J end lost 3 bases, and 9 bases lay between the germline ends. Germline V lookup: CDR1 SEHNR, CDR2 FQNEAQ (reference sequence). This CDR3 is 14 amino acids long. CDR3 amino acids: CASSFGGNYNEQFF. CDR3 nucleotide sequence: TGTGCCAGCAGCTTCGGCGGGAACTACAATGAGCAGTTCTTC. Full variable domain (missing parts from reference TRBV7-9 and TRBJ2-1): DTGVSQNPRHKITKRGQNVTFRCDPISEHNRLYWYRQTLGQGPEFLTYFQNEAQLEKSRLLSDRFSAERPKGSFSTLEIQRTEQGDSAMYLCASSFGGNYNEQFFGPGTRLTVL.

V usage is TRBV5-1 and J usage is TRBJ1-1; D gene unclear. Per germline, CDR1 SGHRS and CDR2 YFSETQ. The CDR3 sequence is 14 residues long. V was clipped by 1 base and J by 0 bases, with 7 bases between them. The chain's CDR3 is CASSLPALNTEAFF. The CDR3 DNA reads as TGCGCCAGCAGCTTGCCGGCGCTGAACACTGAAGCTTTCTTT.

The V and J genes are TRBV14 and TRBJ2-1; no clear D. V was clipped by 4 bases and J by 4 bases, with 5 bases between them. CDR1 SGHDN and CDR2 FVKESK come from the germline V gene. CDR3 length equals 12 residues. The CDR3: CASSLAYNEQFF. The CDR3 region has the DNA TGTGCCAGCAGCCTAGCTTACAATGAGCAGTTCTTC.

J is TRBJ2-7 and V is TRBV7-9; 13 nucleotides agree with TRBD2. The CDR3 runs to 17 residues. Germline V gene data show CDR1 as SEHNR and CDR2 as FQNEAQ (reference sequence). Losses at the gene ends were 2 bases for V and 1 base for J; bases not matched to a gene: 5. CDR3 in DNA: TGTGCCAGCAGCTTACGACTAGCGGGAGGAGTTTCCTACGAGCAGTACTTC. Encoded protein: CASSLRLAGGVSYEQYF.

This clone was counted a single time. The chain combines TRBV6-6 with TRBJ2-7, with a weak D call TRBD2 (5 bases). Germline V CDR1 and CDR2: MNHNY, SVGAGI (reference sequence). The V end lost 11 bases, the J end lost 5 bases, and 19 bases lay between the germline ends. This CDR3 has 13 residues. This chain's CDR3 is CACKDSNTDEQYF. The CDR3 nucleotides are TGTGCCTGCAAGGACTCGAACACTGACGAGCAGTACTTC.

V is TRBV27 and J is TRBJ2-1; tentatively, D is TRBD1 (5 bases). V was cut by 8 bases and J by 7 bases, with 15 bases left in between. CDR1 is MNHEY and CDR2 is SMNVEV in the germline V gene (reference sequence). This CDR3 region has 13 residues. CDR3 protein: CASCREPANEQFF. DNA of the CDR3: TGTGCCAGCTGCAGGGAACCAGCAAATGAGCAGTTCTTC.

The chain joins TRBV19 to TRBJ2-7; weak D call: TRBD1 (6 bases). V lost 6 bases and J 0 bases, leaving 12 bases between the germline ends. There are 14 residues in the CDR3. CDR1 LNHDA and CDR2 SQIVND come from the germline V gene (reference sequence). The CDR3 DNA follows: TGTGCCAGTAGCCCTGTAGGGGGCTCCTACGAGCAGTACTTC. It specifies CASSPVGGSYEQYF. Drawing the rest from reference TRBV19 and TRBJ2-7, the complete variable domain is DGGITQSPKYLFRKEGQNVTLSCEQNLNHDAMYWYRQDPGQGLRLIYYSQIVNDFQKGDIAEGYSVSREKKESFPLTVTSAQKNPTAFYLCASSPVGGSYEQYFGPGTRLTVT.

For this clone: Other DNA variants within this sample encode the same CDR3. This sequence joins TRBV29-1 and TRBJ1-1; no clear D gene. Per germline, CDR1 SQVTM and CDR2 ANQGSEA. V was cut by 4 bases and J by 0 bases, with 6 bases left in between. The CDR3 totals 12 residues. CDR3 amino acids: CSVGRLNTEAFF. The CDR3 region has the DNA TGCAGCGTTGGGCGTTTGAACACTGAAGCTTTCTTT.

This clone was seen a single time. In the same sample, other DNA sequences code for this CDR3. The rearrangement uses TRBV2 and TRBJ2-1; no firm D call. The germline CDR1 and CDR2 sequences are SNHLY and FYNNEI. This CDR3 has 11 amino acids. Trimming stripped 7 bases from V and 2 bases from J, with 3 bases between. Written as DNA, the CDR3 is TGTGCCAGCATAGCCTACAATGAGCAGTTCTTC. Translated, it gives CASIAYNEQFF.

This chain uses TRBV28 with TRBJ2-1; 7 bases fit TRBD1. V was clipped by 3 bases and J by 4 bases; unmatched bases: 9. The CDR3 contains 16 residues. Germline V gene lookup returns CDR1 MDHEN and CDR2 SYDVKM. CDR3 bases: TGTGCCAGCAGTTTTGTCCGGGACAGAAGATACAATGAGCAGTTCTTC. Amino acids: CASSFVRDRRYNEQFF.

This clone was recorded once. J is TRBJ2-7 and V is TRBV7-9; the match to TRBD2 covers 14 bases. J lost 5 bases, V lost 5 bases, and 5 bases had no gene match. The CDR3 has 15 amino acids. CDR1 and CDR2 from the germline V gene are SEHNR and FQNEAQ (reference sequence). The CDR3 region has the DNA TGTGCCAGCAGCCCTCGACTAGCGGGAGGGGACGAGCAGTACTTC. Its translation: CASSPRLAGGDEQYF.

The rearrangement joins TRBV19 to TRBJ2-1, with TRBD2 identical over 13 bases. This CDR3 contains 15 residues. Looked up from germline, CDR1 is LNHDA and CDR2 is SQIVND (reference sequence). The junction had 6 bases not matched to a gene; V was cut back by 7 bases and J by 6 bases. The CDR3 nucleotides are TGTGCCAGTAATACCGGACTAGCGGGAGTCAATGAGCAGTTCTTC. The encoded protein is CASNTGLAGVNEQFF.

The chain is built from TRBV14 and TRBJ2-5; D is ambiguous. CDR1 is SGHDN, CDR2 FVKESK, per germline. The CDR3 totals 15 residues. V lost 0 bases and J 0 bases, leaving 8 bases between the germline ends. The CDR3: CASSQDSSHQETQYF. The DNA for the CDR3 is TGTGCCAGCAGCCAAGATTCCAGCCACCAAGAGACCCAGTACTTC.